What follows is one T cell receptor (beta chain) and its context. The sample belongs to a study of T cells expressing NK-cell markers. For the study at large: Within the sequenced cohort of eight donors, seven exhibited HCMV seropositivity and one was seronegative.

TCRdb reworked the 5' RACE reads into one entry per CDR3 protein, no DNA. Recorded for this sample: 300,000 to 500,000 distinct CDR3 sequences. The length of the CDR3 is 15 residues. The sequenced sample was blood T cells: a sorted CD56 or NKG2C T cell subset, CD4+ or CD8+ T cells, or bulk PBMC T cells (not recorded which). This chain connects TRBV12-3 or TRBV12-4 to TRBJ1-5. This TCR was recovered from a woman aged 50 to 60 in good health. The CDR3 region is CASSLTPFSNQPQHF.